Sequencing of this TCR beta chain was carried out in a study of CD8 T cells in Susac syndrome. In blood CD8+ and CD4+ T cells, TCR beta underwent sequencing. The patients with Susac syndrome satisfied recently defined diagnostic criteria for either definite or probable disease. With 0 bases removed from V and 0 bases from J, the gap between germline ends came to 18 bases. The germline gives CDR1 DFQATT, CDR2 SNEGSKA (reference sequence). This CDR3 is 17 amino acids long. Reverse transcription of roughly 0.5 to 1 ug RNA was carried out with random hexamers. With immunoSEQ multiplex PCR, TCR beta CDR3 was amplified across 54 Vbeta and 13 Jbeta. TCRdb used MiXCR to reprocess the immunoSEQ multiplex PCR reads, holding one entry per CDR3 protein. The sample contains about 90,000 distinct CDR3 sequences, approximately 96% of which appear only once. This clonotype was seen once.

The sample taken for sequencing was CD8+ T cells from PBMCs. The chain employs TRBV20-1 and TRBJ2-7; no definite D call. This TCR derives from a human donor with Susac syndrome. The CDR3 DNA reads TGCAGTGCTAGAGATACCCTCCGTGACATCAACTCCTACGAGCAGTACTTC. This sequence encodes CSARDTLRDINSYEQYF.